The 25 T cell receptor beta chains below were found in one sample sequenced in a study of cytomegalovirus exposure and HLA in healthy donors (dated by TCRdb to about 2017). The library was obtained by the immunoSEQ multiplex PCR assay. For the multiplex PCR, a mixture combining 60 forward primers for TCR Vbeta segments and 13 reverse primers for TCR Jbeta segments was used. TCRdb took over this immuneACCESS table, retaining in-frame rearrangements with V and J assigned. Such tables are incomplete; in checked studies, under half of the missing clones stem from an unresolved V gene, and the remainder is unexplained. Recorded for this sample are some 170,000 clones; 80% of them occurred a single time. Around 1.3% of the sample goes to the ten largest clones. Sequenced input: PBMCs. Receptors were obtained from a woman aged 50 to 65 in good health and CMV-seronegative.

Only one count was recorded for this clone. This chain connects TRBV2 to TRBJ2-7, with a tentative D call TRBD2 (6 bases). The V and J ends lost 5 bases and 2 bases respectively, with 13 bases between them. Germline assignment: CDR1 SNHLY and CDR2 FYNNEI. This CDR3 region has 14 residues. CDR3 amino acids: CASSMGLRAYEQYF. CDR3 bases: TGTGCCAGCAGTATGGGACTTCGGGCCTACGAGCAGTACTTC.

The chain links TRBV7-6 to TRBJ2-5, with 8 bases lining up with TRBD1. V trimming: 2 bases; J trimming: 4 bases; junction bases outside the gene matches: 3. CDR3 length: 14 amino acids. Germline V gene data show CDR1 as SGHVS and CDR2 as FNYEAQ. The CDR3 reads CASSLSGGRETQYF. CDR3 in DNA: TGTGCCAGCAGCTTATCAGGGGGCAGAGAGACCCAGTACTTC.

The chain uses TRBV7-2 and TRBJ1-2; TRBD1 aligns across 9 bases. The CDR3 is 16 amino acids. V trimming: 0 bases; J trimming: 10 bases; junction bases outside the gene matches: 12. Germline-derived CDR1 and CDR2 are SGHTA and FQGNSA. CDR3 sequence reads: CASSLATGGANGDYTF. For the CDR3, the DNA is TGTGCCAGCAGCTTAGCCACAGGGGGCGCGAATGGCGACTACACCTTC.

This rearrangement joins TRBV9 to TRBJ2-1; 10 bases align to TRBD2. CDR3 size: 15 residues. After removal of 4 bases from V and 4 bases from J, the junction contained 5 bases not matched to a gene. The germline V gene encodes CDR1 SGDLS and CDR2 YYNGEE. CDR3 sequence: CASSTQAGGYNEQFF. DNA for the CDR3: TGTGCCAGCAGCACCCAAGCGGGAGGGTACAATGAGCAGTTCTTC. Drawing the rest from reference TRBV9 and TRBJ2-1, the complete variable domain is DSGVTQTPKHLITATGQRVTLRCSPRSGDLSVYWYQQSLDQGLQFLIQYYNGEERAKGNILERFSAQQFPDLHSELNLSSLELGDSALYFCASSTQAGGYNEQFFGPGTRLTVL.

V gene TRBV4-3 combines with J gene TRBJ1-4; D ambiguous. V was cut by 1 base and J by 8 bases, with 14 bases left in between. The germline V gene encodes CDR1 LGHNA and CDR2 YSLEER. The CDR3 runs to 15 residues. CDR3 sequence reads: CASSQGYGVDEKLFF. The CDR3 region has the DNA TGCGCCAGCAGCCAAGGTTACGGGGTAGACGAAAAACTGTTTTTT.

The chain is built from TRBV6-5 and TRBJ1-3; 7 nucleotides line up with TRBD1. CDR3 length equals 12 residues. Germline V gives CDR1 MNHEY, CDR2 SVGAGI. Trimming took 8 bases from V and 4 from J; bases not matched to a gene: 2. The CDR3 nucleotides are TGTGCCAGCGTGGACAGGGGAAACACCATATATTTT. Protein product: CASVDRGNTIYF.

This chain's CDR3 is CASSLETGGSQPQHF. For the CDR3, the DNA is TGCGCCAGCAGCTTGGAGACTGGGGGGAGTCAGCCCCAGCATTTT. The J gene is TRBJ1-5, the V gene TRBV5-1; D is possibly TRBD1 (5 bases). Germline loops: CDR1 SGHRS, CDR2 YFSETQ. V was pared by 0 bases and J by 6 bases, with 13 bases between. This CDR3 has 15 residues.

The V gene is TRBV6-5, the J gene TRBJ2-5, with D perhaps TRBD2 (6 bases). This CDR3 region has 15 residues. The germline gives CDR1 MNHEY, CDR2 SVGAGI. Trimming shortened V by 5 bases and J by 4 bases, and 17 bases separated the two germline ends. The DNA for the CDR3 is TGTGCCAGCAGTCCTTTTGGGGGGAAGGGAGAGACCCAGTACTTC. Translation gives CASSPFGGKGETQYF.

This chain uses TRBV28 with TRBJ2-3; perhaps TRBD2 as D (6 bases). Trimming pared 4 bases from V and 4 bases from J, leaving 18 bases between. CDR1 and CDR2 (germline): MDHEN, SYDVKM. CDR3 size: 16 residues. CDR3 DNA: TGTGCCAGCAGTTCCCCCGGGGGTAGAGTATCAGATACGCAGTATTTT. Encoded protein: CASSSPGGRVSDTQYF.

The V and J genes are TRBV7-6 and TRBJ2-7; tentatively, D is TRBD1 (5 bases). The CDR3 consists of 14 residues. Trimming removed 5 bases from V and 6 bases from J, with 17 bases in between. Germline lookup yields CDR1 SGHVS and CDR2 FNYEAQ. As DNA, the CDR3 is TGTGCCAGCAGCCCCGCCCCAGGGTACCGCGAGCAGTACTTC. Its translation: CASSPAPGYREQYF.

The rearrangement joins TRBV4-3 to TRBJ2-7; D is undetermined. The CDR3 has 12 amino acids. With 1 base removed from V and 6 bases from J, the gap between germline ends came to 7 bases. CDR1 LGHNA and CDR2 YSLEER come from the germline V gene. As DNA, the CDR3 is TGCGCCAGCAGCCAAGGTCCGGGCGAGCAGTACTTC. Protein sequence: CASSQGPGEQYF.

The sample holds a few counts of this clone. This CDR3 reads CASSSGFSGNTIYF. The CDR3 nucleotides are TGTGCCAGCAGCTCAGGGTTCTCTGGAAACACCATATATTTT. This chain connects TRBV7-2 to TRBJ1-3, with D possibly matching TRBD1 (5 bases). The CDR3 has 14 residues. Trimming left V 4 bases short and J 0 bases short, with 7 bases between. CDR1 and CDR2 from the germline V gene are SGHTA and FQGNSA.

This clone is a singleton in its sample. The chain's CDR3 is CASSMSDTSTDTQYF. CDR3 in DNA: TGTGCCAGTAGTATGTCGGACACTAGCACAGATACGCAGTATTTT. The V gene is TRBV19, the J gene TRBJ2-3; tentatively, D is TRBD1 (5 bases). Per germline, CDR1 LNHDA and CDR2 SQIVND (reference sequence). V was trimmed by 3 bases and J by 0 bases, leaving 10 bases between them. The CDR3 is 15 residues long.

This clone occurred a few times. The rearrangement uses TRBV4-3 and TRBJ2-5, with 10 bases that match TRBD2. The length of the CDR3 is 17 residues. Trimming removed 0 bases from V and 7 bases from J; junction bases left unmatched: 11. Germline V gene data show CDR1 as LGHNA and CDR2 as YSLEER. The CDR3 protein is CASSQDWTAGGRGTQYF. The DNA of the CDR3 is TGCGCCAGCAGCCAAGATTGGACAGCGGGGGGGCGTGGGACCCAGTACTTC.

The chain uses TRBV6-5 and TRBJ2-7; no clear D. V gave up 0 bases and J gave up 4 bases, with 7 bases separating them. Germline CDR1 is MNHEY and CDR2 is SVGAGI. The CDR3 has 13 amino acids. DNA for the CDR3: TGTGCCAGCAGTTACTCCTCCAGGTACGAGCAGTACTTC. Its translation is CASSYSSRYEQYF.

The chain links TRBV25-1 to TRBJ2-2; D perhaps matches TRBD2 (6 bases). Germline-derived CDR1 and CDR2 are MGHDK and SYGVNS. The CDR3 covers 16 residues. The germline V and J ends were trimmed by 3 bases and 5 bases, with 16 bases remaining between them. The CDR3, as DNA: TGTGCCAGCAGTGACGCCGGGACTCGAGGAACCGGGGAGCTGTTTTTT. Protein: CASSDAGTRGTGELFF.

The chain recombines TRBV5-6 with TRBJ1-2, with 8 bases lining up with TRBD1. Germline loops: CDR1 SGHDT, CDR2 YYEEEE. After removal of 3 bases from V and 4 bases from J, the junction contained 5 bases not matched to a gene. This CDR3 contains 14 residues. The CDR3 sequence: CASSSAGGIYGYTF. As DNA, the CDR3 is TGTGCCAGCAGCTCCGCAGGGGGCATCTATGGCTACACCTTC.

This chain connects TRBV28 to TRBJ2-7; the match to TRBD1 covers 9 bases. CDR3 length: 15 amino acids. The junction had 9 bases not matched to a gene; V was cut back by 7 bases and J by 2 bases. Germline V gene lookup returns CDR1 MDHEN and CDR2 SYDVKM. CDR3 DNA: TGTGCCAGCATTACCCCCCGGGACAGGGCCTACGAGCAGTACTTC. Translating it yields CASITPRDRAYEQYF.

The chain has TRBV29-1 and TRBJ2-1; no clear D. The V gene lost 7 bases and the J gene lost 8 bases, with 12 bases spanning the gap. Germline V lookup: CDR1 SQVTM, CDR2 ANQGSEA. This CDR3 comprises 11 residues. The CDR3 here is CSGGISDEQFF. The CDR3 DNA follows: TGCAGCGGCGGTATCAGCGATGAGCAGTTCTTC.

The V and J genes are TRBV4-3 and TRBJ1-3, with D possibly matching TRBD1 (5 bases). CDR1 is LGHNA and CDR2 is YSLEER in the germline V gene. There are 14 residues in the CDR3. The germline V and J ends were trimmed by 1 base and 4 bases, with 8 bases remaining between them. The DNA for the CDR3 is TGCGCCAGCAGCCAAGTCGCAGGGGGAAACACCATATATTTT. Its protein product is CASSQVAGGNTIYF.

This clone appeared once. The chain combines TRBV7-2 with TRBJ2-7, with TRBD2 matching over 12 bases. This CDR3 has 16 residues. The ends lost 1 base at V and 2 bases at J; junction bases unmatched: 3. Germline lookup yields CDR1 SGHTA and CDR2 FQGNSA. For the CDR3, the DNA is TGTGCCAGCAGCTTAGATTGGACTAGCGGGGCCTACGAGCAGTACTTC. This translates into CASSLDWTSGAYEQYF.

This clone was observed a handful of times. The rearrangement links TRBV2 to TRBJ2-2; 7 nucleotides match TRBD1. The V segment lost 9 bases and the J segment 4 bases; nucleotides outside the gene matches: 5. CDR1 and CDR2 (germline): SNHLY, FYNNEI. The CDR3 is made up of 13 amino acids. The CDR3 loop reads CASDRAGTGELFF. DNA of the CDR3: TGTGCCAGTGACAGGGCGGGCACCGGGGAGCTGTTTTTT.

This clone appeared a few times. The chain has TRBV6-6 and TRBJ1-4; D gene ambiguous. Germline V lookup: CDR1 MNHNY, CDR2 SVGAGI (reference sequence). Deletions cut 2 bases from V and 5 bases from J, with 6 bases between. The CDR3 extends over 13 amino acids. The CDR3 sequence is CASSYAGNEKLFF. In DNA, the CDR3 is TGTGCCAGCAGTTACGCGGGGAATGAAAAACTGTTTTTT.

The CDR3 nucleotides read TGTGCCAGCAGCCAAGATCGGTCCCAGGACATCCCCTACGAGCAGTACTTC. This translates into CASSQDRSQDIPYEQYF. This chain uses TRBV4-2 with TRBJ2-7, with D possibly TRBD1 on 5 matching bases. Germline loops: CDR1 LGHNA, CDR2 YNFKEQ. The V end was cut by 0 bases, the J end by 2 bases, with 17 bases between. The CDR3 totals 17 residues.

The J gene is TRBJ1-1, the V gene TRBV27, with 8 bases matching TRBD1. J was trimmed by 4 bases and V by 4 bases; bases with no gene match: 8. This CDR3 is built from 15 residues. The germline CDR1 and CDR2 sequences are MNHEY and SMNVEV (reference sequence). The CDR3: CASSSPGQVVTEAFF. CDR3 DNA sequence: TGTGCCAGCAGTTCACCGGGACAGGTCGTCACTGAAGCTTTCTTT.